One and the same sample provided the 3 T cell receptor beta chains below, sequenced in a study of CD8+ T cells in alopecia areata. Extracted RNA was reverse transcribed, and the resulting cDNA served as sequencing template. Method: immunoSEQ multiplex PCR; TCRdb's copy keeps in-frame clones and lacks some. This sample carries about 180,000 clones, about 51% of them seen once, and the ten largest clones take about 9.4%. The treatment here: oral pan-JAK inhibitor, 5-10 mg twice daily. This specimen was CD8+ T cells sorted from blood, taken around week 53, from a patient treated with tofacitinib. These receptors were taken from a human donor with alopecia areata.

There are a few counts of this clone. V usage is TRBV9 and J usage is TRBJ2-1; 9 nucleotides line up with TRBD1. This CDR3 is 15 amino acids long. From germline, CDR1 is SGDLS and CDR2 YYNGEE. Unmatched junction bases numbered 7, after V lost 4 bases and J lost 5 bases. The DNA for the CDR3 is TGTGCCAGCAGCTCTTCCGACAGGGGGGACAATGAGCAGTTCTTC. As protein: CASSSSDRGDNEQFF.

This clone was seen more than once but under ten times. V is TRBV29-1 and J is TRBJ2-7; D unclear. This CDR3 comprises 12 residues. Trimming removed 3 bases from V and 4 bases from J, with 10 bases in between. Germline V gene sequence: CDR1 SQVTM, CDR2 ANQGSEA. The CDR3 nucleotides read TGCAGCGTTGAGTCCGGTTCATACGAGCAGTACTTC. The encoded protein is CSVESGSYEQYF.

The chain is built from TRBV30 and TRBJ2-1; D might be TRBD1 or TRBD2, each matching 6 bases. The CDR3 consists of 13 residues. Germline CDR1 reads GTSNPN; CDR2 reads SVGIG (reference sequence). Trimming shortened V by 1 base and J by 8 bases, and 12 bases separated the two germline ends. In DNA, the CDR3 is TGTGCCTGGAGTGACTGGGGGGCGGATGAGCAGTTCTTC. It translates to CAWSDWGADEQFF. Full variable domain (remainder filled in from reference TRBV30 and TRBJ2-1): SQTIHQWPATLVQPVGSPLSLECTVEGTSNPNLYWYRQAAGRGLQLLFYSVGIGQISSEVPQNLSASRPQDRQFILSSKKLLLSDSGFYLCAWSDWGADEQFFGPGTRLTVL.